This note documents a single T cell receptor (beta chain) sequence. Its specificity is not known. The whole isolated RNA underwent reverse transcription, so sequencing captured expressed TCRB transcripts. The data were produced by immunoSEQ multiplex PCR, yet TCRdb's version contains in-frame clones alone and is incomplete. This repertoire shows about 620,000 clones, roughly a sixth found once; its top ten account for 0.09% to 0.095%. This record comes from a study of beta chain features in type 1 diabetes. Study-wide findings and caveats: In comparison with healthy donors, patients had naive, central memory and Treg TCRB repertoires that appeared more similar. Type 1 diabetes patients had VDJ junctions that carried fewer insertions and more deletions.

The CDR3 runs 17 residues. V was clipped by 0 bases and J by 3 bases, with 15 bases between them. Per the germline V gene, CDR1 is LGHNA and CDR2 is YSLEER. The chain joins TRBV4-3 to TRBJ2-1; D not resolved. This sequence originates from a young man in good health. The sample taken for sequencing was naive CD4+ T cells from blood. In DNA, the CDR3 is TGCGCCAGCAGCCAAGATTCCCCTTCAAGATTCTACAATGAGCAGTTCTTC. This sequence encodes CASSQDSPSRFYNEQFF.